This TCR beta chain came from a study of OX40 agonist ivuxolimab in advanced cancers. As for the study in general: The patients' treatment was ivuxolimab, an agonistic anti-OX40 (CD134) antibody. Partial responses, seen in three patients, involved one hepatocellular carcinoma and two cutaneous melanomas.

The data were produced by immunoSEQ multiplex PCR, yet TCRdb's version contains in-frame clones alone and is incomplete. The table records fewer than 90,000 clones, about 90% of them present only once. Remarks on this clone: The antigen is undetermined.

The V gene's germline CDR1 is GTSNPN and CDR2 SVGIG (reference sequence). This CDR3 contains 14 residues. J lost 2 bases, V lost 4 bases, and 5 bases had no gene match. Findings and caveats of the study: Averaging showed that CD8+ T cells had more expanded clones than CD4+ did.

The material was CD4+ or CD8+ T cells sorted from blood, obtained in a trial of the OX40 agonist ivuxolimab. V and J are TRBV30 and TRBJ1-3; 7 bases match TRBD1. This receptor was taken from an adult with an advanced solid tumor such as melanoma, head and neck, liver or kidney cancer. CDR3 bases: TGTGCCTGGACCCTAGGGACAGCTGGAAACACCATATATTTT. This encodes CAWTLGTAGNTIYF.